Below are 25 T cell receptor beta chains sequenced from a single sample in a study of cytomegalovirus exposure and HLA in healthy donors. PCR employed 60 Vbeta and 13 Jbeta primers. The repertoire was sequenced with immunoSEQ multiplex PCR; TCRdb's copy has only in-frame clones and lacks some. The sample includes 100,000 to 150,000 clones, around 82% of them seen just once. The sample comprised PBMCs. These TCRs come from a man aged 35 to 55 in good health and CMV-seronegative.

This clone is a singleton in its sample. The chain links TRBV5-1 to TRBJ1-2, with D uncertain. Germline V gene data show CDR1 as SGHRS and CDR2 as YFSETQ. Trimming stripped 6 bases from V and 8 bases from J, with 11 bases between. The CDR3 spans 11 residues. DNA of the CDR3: TGCGCCAGCACCGAAAGAGGCGGCTACACCTTC. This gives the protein CASTERGGYTF.

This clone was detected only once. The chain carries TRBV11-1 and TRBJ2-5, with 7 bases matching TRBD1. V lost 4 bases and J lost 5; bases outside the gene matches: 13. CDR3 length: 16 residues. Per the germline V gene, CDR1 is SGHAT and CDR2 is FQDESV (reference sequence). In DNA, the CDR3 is TGTGCCAGCAGCTCCCTGCTAGGGGGCCTTCCGGAGACCCAGTACTTC. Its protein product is CASSSLLGGLPETQYF.

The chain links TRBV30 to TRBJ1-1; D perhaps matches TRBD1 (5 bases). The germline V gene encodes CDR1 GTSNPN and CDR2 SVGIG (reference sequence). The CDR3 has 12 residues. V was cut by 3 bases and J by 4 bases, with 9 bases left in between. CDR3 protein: CAWRETATEAFF. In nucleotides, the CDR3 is TGTGCCTGGAGGGAGACAGCCACTGAAGCTTTCTTT.

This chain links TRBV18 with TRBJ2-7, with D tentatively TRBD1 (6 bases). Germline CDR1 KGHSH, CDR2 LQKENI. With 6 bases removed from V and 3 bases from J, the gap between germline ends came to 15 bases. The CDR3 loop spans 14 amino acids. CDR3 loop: CASSPTGIGYEQYF. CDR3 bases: TGTGCCAGCTCGCCAACAGGGATAGGCTACGAGCAGTACTTC.

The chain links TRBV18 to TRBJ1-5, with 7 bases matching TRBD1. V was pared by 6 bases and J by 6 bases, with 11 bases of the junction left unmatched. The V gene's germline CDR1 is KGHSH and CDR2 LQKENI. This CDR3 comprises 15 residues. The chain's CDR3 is CASSEAEGARQPQHF. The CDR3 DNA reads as TGTGCCAGCTCCGAGGCGGAGGGGGCTCGTCAGCCCCAGCATTTT. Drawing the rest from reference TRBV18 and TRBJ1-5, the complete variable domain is NAGVMQNPRHLVRRRGQEARLRCSPMKGHSHVYWYRQLPEEGLKFMVYLQKENIIDESGMPKERFSAEFPKEGPSILRIQQVVRGDSAAYFCASSEAEGARQPQHFGDGTRLSIL.

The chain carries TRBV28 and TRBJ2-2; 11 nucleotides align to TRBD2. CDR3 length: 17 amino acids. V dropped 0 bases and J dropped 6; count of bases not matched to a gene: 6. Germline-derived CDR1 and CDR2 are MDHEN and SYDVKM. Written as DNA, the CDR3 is TGTGCCAGCAGTTTATGGAACTTAGCGGGGGGGCCCGGGGAGCTGTTTTTT. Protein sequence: CASSLWNLAGGPGELFF.

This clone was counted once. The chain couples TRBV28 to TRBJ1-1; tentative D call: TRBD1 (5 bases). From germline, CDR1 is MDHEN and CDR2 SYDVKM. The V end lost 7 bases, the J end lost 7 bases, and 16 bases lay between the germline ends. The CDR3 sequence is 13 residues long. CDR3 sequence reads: CASTHGGEGEAFF. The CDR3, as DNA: TGTGCCAGCACCCATGGGGGGGAGGGTGAAGCTTTCTTT.

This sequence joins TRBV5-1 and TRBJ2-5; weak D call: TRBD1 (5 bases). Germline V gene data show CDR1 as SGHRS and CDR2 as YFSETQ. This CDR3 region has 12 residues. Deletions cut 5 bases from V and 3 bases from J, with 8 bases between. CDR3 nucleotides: TGCGCCAGCAGAGGGGTGGAAGAGACCCAGTACTTC. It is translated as CASRGVEETQYF.

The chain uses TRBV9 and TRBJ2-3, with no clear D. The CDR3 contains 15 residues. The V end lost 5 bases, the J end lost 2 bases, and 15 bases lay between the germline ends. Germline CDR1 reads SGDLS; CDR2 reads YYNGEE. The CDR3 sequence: CASRLTGSTTDTQYF. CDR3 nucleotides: TGTGCCAGCAGGTTAACCGGGTCAACCACAGATACGCAGTATTTT.

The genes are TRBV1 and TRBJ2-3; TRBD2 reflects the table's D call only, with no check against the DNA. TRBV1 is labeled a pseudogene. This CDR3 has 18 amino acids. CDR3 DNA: TGCACCAGCAGCCAAGTTAAGGAAGCGGGGGGGTCCGGAGATACGCAGTATTTT. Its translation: CTSSQVKEAGGSGDTQYF.

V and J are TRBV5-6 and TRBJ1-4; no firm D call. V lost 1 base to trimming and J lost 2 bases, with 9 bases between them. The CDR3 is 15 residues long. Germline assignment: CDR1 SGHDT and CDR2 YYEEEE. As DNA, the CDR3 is TGTGCCAGCAGCTTGTTCGGGGTGACTAATGAAAAACTGTTTTTT. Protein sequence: CASSLFGVTNEKLFF.

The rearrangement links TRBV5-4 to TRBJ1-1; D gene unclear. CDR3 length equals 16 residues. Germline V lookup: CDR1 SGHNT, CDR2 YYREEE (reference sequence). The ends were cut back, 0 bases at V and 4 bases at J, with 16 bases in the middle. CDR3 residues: CASSLGGSGPTTEAFF. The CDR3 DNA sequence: TGTGCCAGCAGCTTGGGAGGGTCCGGGCCTACCACTGAAGCTTTCTTT.

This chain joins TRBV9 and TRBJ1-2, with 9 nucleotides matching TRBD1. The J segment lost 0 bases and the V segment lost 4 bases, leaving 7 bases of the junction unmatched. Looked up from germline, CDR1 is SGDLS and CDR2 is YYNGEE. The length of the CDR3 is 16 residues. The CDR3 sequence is CASSLGTGPSNYGYTF. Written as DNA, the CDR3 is TGTGCCAGCAGCCTTGGGACAGGGCCTTCTAACTATGGCTACACCTTC.

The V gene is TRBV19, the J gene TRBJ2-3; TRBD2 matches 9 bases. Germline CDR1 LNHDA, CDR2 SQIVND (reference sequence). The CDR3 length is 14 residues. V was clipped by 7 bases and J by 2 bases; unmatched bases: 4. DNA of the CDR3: TGTGCCAGTACCCCTAGCGGGGCCACAGATACGCAGTATTTT. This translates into CASTPSGATDTQYF.

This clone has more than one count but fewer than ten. The CDR3 nucleotides are TGTGCCAGCAGTGAAAGCAGAGGATTCGGTGAGCAGTTCTTC. It codes for CASSESRGFGEQFF. The chain recombines TRBV2 with TRBJ2-1; D unresolved. V dropped 2 bases and J dropped 9 bases, with 14 bases sitting between them. The CDR3 is 14 amino acids. Germline lookup yields CDR1 SNHLY and CDR2 FYNNEI.

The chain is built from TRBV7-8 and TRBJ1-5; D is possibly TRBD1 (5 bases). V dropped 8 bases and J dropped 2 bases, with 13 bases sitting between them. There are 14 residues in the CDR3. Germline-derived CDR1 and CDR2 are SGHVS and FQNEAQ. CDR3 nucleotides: TGTGCCAGCCGTCTCGACAGCGGCAATCAGCCCCAGCATTTT. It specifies CASRLDSGNQPQHF.

CDR3 nucleotide sequence: TGTGCCAGCAGTGCGACACTGAACACTGAAGCTTTCTTT. Amino acid sequence: CASSATLNTEAFF. J is TRBJ1-1 and V is TRBV6-1; D is uncertain. Per the germline V gene, CDR1 is MNHNS and CDR2 is SASEGT. Trimming removed 4 bases at V and 0 bases at J, with 6 bases between. This CDR3 has 13 residues.

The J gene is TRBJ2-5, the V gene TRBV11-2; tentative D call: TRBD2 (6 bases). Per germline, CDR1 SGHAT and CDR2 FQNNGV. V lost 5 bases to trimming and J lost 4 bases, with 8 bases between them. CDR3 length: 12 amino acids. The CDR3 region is CASSQEGETQYF. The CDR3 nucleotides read TGTGCCAGCAGCCAGGAGGGAGAGACCCAGTACTTC. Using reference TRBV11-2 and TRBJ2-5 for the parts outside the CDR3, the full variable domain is EAGVAQSPRYKIIEKRQSVAFWCNPISGHATLYWYQQILGQGPKLLIQFQNNGVVDDSQLPKDRFSAERLKGVDSTLKIQPAKLEDSAVYLCASSQEGETQYFGPGTRLLVL.

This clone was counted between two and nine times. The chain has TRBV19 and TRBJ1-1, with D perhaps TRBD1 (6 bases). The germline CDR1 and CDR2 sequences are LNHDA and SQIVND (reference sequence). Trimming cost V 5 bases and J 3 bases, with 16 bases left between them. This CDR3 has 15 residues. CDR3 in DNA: TGTGCCAGTAGTTCCGGAACAAAGGGGGACACTGAAGCTTTCTTT. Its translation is CASSSGTKGDTEAFF.

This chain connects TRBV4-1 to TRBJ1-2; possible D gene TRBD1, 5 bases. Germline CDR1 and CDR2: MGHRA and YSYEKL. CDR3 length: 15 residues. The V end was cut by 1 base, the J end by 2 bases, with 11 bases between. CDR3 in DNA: TGCGCCAGCAGCCAAGGACAGACACTAAACTATGGCTACACCTTC. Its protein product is CASSQGQTLNYGYTF.

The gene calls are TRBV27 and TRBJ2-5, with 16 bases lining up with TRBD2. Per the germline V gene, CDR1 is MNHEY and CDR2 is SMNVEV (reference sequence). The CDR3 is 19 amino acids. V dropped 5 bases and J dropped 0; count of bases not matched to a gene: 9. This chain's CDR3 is CASSGTGTSGGVYQETQYF. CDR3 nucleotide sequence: TGTGCCAGCAGTGGTACCGGGACTAGCGGGGGGGTGTACCAAGAGACCCAGTACTTC.

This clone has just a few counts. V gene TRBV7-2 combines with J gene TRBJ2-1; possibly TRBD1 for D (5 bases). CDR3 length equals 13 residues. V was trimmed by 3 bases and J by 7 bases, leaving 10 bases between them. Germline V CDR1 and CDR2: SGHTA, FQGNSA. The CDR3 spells CASSLSRGNEQFF. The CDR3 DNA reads TGTGCCAGCAGCTTGTCAAGGGGTAATGAGCAGTTCTTC.

CDR3 protein: CASTPPGQPQTTRNYGYTF. CDR3 sequence (DNA): TGTGCCAGCACCCCCCCGGGACAGCCTCAAACAACCAGAAACTATGGCTACACCTTC. The genes are TRBV28 and TRBJ1-2; 7 bases align to TRBD1. There are 19 residues in the CDR3. Germline CDR1 MDHEN, CDR2 SYDVKM. J gave up 2 bases and V 7 bases, and 22 bases lay outside the gene matches.

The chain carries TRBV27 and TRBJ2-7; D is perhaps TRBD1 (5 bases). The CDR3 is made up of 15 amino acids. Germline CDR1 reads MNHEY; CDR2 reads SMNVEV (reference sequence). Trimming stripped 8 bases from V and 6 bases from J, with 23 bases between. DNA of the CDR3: TGTGCCAGCCGATTCGTGCGAGGCAGGGTTGGCGAGCAGTACTTC. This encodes CASRFVRGRVGEQYF.

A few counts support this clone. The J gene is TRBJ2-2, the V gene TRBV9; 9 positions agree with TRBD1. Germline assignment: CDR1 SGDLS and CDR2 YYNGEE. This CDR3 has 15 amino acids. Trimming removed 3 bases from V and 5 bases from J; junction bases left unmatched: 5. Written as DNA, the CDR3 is TGTGCCAGCAGCGGGACAGGGGTTGCAACCGGGGAGCTGTTTTTT. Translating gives CASSGTGVATGELFF.